Each of the 9 T cell receptor beta chains below was sequenced from the same sample in a study of T-cell reconstitution after alpha-beta-depleted transplantation in children. Molecular barcoding with unique molecular identifiers was used for the TCRbeta library. MiXCR, run by TCRdb on the PCR reads, gives a single entry per CDR3 protein. The sample comprises about 90,000 distinct CDR3 sequences, 15% to 18% of which are singletons, and around a fifth rests with the top ten. Here the sequenced sample was PBMCs, mostly from graft donor cells, taken 180 days after TCRalphabeta/CD19-depleted stem cell transplant. The receptors originated from a male patient aged 2 to 10 who had a stem cell transplant for acute lymphoblastic leukemia, so the T cells may come from the graft donor.

V gene TRBV29-1 combines with J gene TRBJ2-3; the match to TRBD2 covers 13 bases. The CDR3 contains 14 residues. V shed 7 bases, J shed 2 bases, and the junction held 3 bases outside the gene matches. The V gene's germline CDR1 is SQVTM and CDR2 ANQGSEA. CDR3 DNA: TGCAGCGGGGGACTAGCGGGGAACACAGATACGCAGTATTTT. It encodes CSGGLAGNTDTQYF.

This clonotype was detected a few times. This chain uses TRBV5-1 with TRBJ2-1; 11 bases are a match to TRBD2. This CDR3 has 15 residues. With 1 base clipped from V and 8 bases from J, the junction kept 5 bases outside the gene matches. The V gene's germline CDR1 is SGHRS and CDR2 YFSETQ. The CDR3 sequence is CASSLTSGGGYEQFF. The CDR3 nucleotides read TGCGCCAGCAGCTTGACTAGCGGGGGAGGCTATGAGCAGTTCTTC.

Only a few counts were recorded for this clonotype. CDR3 amino acids: CATSAGDTEAFF. CDR3 sequence (DNA): TGTGCCACCAGTGCAGGGGACACTGAAGCTTTCTTT. The V gene is TRBV24-1, the J gene TRBJ1-1; the D gene is possibly TRBD1 (6 bases). Deletions cut 5 bases from V and 3 bases from J, with 6 bases between. Germline V lookup: CDR1 KGHDR, CDR2 SFDVKD. The CDR3 runs to 12 residues.

V usage is TRBV9 and J usage is TRBJ1-2, with 9 bases aligning to TRBD1. J lost 0 bases, V lost 6 bases, and 9 bases had no gene match. This CDR3 contains 16 residues. Germline CDR1 reads SGDLS; CDR2 reads YYNGEE. CDR3 protein: CASTKTGGTANYGYTF. For the CDR3, the DNA is TGTGCCAGCACCAAGACAGGGGGGACGGCTAACTATGGCTACACCTTC.

V is TRBV4-3 and J is TRBJ2-7, with D perhaps matching TRBD2 (7 bases). Trimming stripped 0 bases from V and 3 bases from J, with 21 bases between. This CDR3 is 18 amino acids long. Germline values: CDR1 LGHNA, CDR2 YSLEER. CDR3 sequence (DNA): TGCGCCAGCAGCCAAGATGGGGGGGCAAGGGCTCCTAACTACGAGCAGTACTTC. As protein: CASSQDGGARAPNYEQYF.

The V call is TRBV11-2, the J call TRBJ1-2, with D possibly matching TRBD1 (6 bases). Trimming pared 4 bases from V and 8 bases from J, leaving 14 bases between. The CDR3 contains 13 residues. Germline CDR1 is SGHAT and CDR2 is FQNNGV. This CDR3 reads CASSSAGAEGYTF. For the CDR3, the DNA is TGTGCCAGCAGCTCGGCAGGGGCGGAGGGCTACACCTTC.

Worth noting for this clonotype: This sequence may be a read error, since a much larger clone differs from it by one base. This chain links TRBV14 with TRBJ2-7; D unclear. V was trimmed by 1 base and J by 7 bases, leaving 14 bases between them. The CDR3 runs to 14 residues. CDR1 is SGHDN and CDR2 is FVKESK in the germline V gene. The CDR3 nucleotides are TGTGCCAGCAGCCAAGTCTGTGGACCTACGGAGCAGTACTTC. Translating gives CASSQVCGPTEQYF.

This chain connects TRBV6-4 to TRBJ2-1, with TRBD1 identical over 9 bases. Trimming cost V 8 bases and J 4 bases; bases outside gene matches: 3. Germline V gene sequence: CDR1 MRHNA, CDR2 SNTAGT. The CDR3 totals 13 residues. The CDR3 here is CASSQGAYNEQFF. The CDR3 DNA is TGTGCCAGCTCACAGGGGGCTTACAATGAGCAGTTCTTC.

In its sample, this clonotype was seen many times. The rearrangement uses TRBV7-9 and TRBJ1-2; maybe TRBD1 (5 bases). V was pared by 1 base and J by 3 bases, with 12 bases between. Germline V gene sequence: CDR1 SEHNR, CDR2 FQNEAQ (reference sequence). This CDR3 region has 15 residues. CDR3 bases: TGTGCCAGCAGCTTAGTCCGGGGCGGCGACTATGGCTACACCTTC. Translated: CASSLVRGGDYGYTF.